The subject of this entry is one TCR beta chain. The antigen is not known. Profiling relied on immunoSEQ multiplex PCR, and the TCRdb table lists in-frame clones only, not all of them. The repertoire has tens of thousands of clones, about three quarters of them found once; the top ten carry 9% to 14%. This record belongs to a study of T cell responses to AZD1222 COVID-19 vaccine. Study overall: Pooling was applied to second doses at about 4 or about 12 weeks. Study results and limitations: Spike-specific TCR repertoires showed rising breadth and depth after two AZD1222 doses. Nearly half of spike-specific TCRs reportedly target unmutated variant regions. The donor cohort was predominantly white British with a female majority, and clonal diversity may have been underestimated.

The V gene's germline CDR1 is SGHTA and CDR2 FQGNSA. The CDR3 length is 15 residues. The J segment lost 1 base and the V segment lost 5 bases, leaving 7 bases of the junction unmatched. This receptor was obtained from an adult in good health. The chain combines TRBV7-2 with TRBJ1-1; 7 nucleotides agree with TRBD1. This material consisted of peripheral blood, taken on day 0 of AZD1222 vaccination. The CDR3 protein is CASSTRGGPNTEAFF. The CDR3 DNA follows: TGTGCCAGCAGCACCAGGGGGGGTCCGAACACTGAAGCTTTCTTT.